The clone carrying this T cell receptor beta chain was counted between two and nine times. Its target is unknown. The CDR3 covers 15 residues. Looked up from germline, CDR1 is SGHRS and CDR2 is YFSETQ. V lost 0 bases and J lost 5; bases outside the gene matches: 8. The sample originates from a study of identical twins. TCRdb processed the 5' RACE reads anew with MiXCR; each CDR3 protein has one entry. The data show about 240,000 distinct CDR3 sequences, approximately 11% seen once. The study's findings and limits: Conclusions were based on cross-sectional statistical analysis, without following the same donors. Analyses of zero insertions could, in part, be confounded by invariant MAIT and iNKT cells. Insertions were reduced in abundant cord blood beta clonotypes but not in memory repertoires.

These same data were also listed under a study on yellow fever vaccine responses in identical twins.

The J gene is TRBJ2-7, the V gene TRBV5-1; TRBD2 matches at 7 bases. The clonotype was recovered from a woman in her late teens or twenties in good health. The sample taken for sequencing was memory (CD45RO+) T cells sorted from blood. Written as DNA, the CDR3 is TGCGCCAGCAGCTTGGTGGGGAGCGGGGTGGACGAGCAGTACTTC. It is translated as CASSLVGSGVDEQYF.